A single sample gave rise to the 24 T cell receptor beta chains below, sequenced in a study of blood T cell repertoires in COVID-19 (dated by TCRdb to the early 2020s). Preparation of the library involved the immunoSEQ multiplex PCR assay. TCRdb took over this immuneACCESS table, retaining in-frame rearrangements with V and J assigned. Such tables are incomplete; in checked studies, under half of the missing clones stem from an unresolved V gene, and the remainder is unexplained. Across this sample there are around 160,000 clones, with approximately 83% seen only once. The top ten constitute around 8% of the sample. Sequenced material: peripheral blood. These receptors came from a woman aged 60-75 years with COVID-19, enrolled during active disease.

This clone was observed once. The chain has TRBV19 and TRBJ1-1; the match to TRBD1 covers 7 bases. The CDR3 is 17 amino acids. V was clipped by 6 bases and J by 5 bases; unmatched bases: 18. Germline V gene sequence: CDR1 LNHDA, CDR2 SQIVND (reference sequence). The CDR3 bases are TGTGCCAGTAGCTATTTGGGGGCAGGGGGTGAAGATACTGAAGCTTTCTTT. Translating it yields CASSYLGAGGEDTEAFF.

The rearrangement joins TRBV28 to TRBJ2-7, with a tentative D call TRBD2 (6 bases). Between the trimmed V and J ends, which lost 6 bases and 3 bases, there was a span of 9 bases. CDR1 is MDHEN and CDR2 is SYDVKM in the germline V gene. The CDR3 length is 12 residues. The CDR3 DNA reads TGTGCCAGCAGCTCCGGGGGCTACGAGCAGTACTTC. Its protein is CASSSGGYEQYF.

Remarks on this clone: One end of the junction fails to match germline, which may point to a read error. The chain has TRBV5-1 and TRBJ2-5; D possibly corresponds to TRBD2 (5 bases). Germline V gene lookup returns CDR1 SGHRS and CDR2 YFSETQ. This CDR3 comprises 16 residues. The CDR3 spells CASSWRTLQLREAQYF. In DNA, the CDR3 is TGCGCCAGCAGCTGGAGGACCTTACAACTGAGAGAGGCCCAGTACTTC.

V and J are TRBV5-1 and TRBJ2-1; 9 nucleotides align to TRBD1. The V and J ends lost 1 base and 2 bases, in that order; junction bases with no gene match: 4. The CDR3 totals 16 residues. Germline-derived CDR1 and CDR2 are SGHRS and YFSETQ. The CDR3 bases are TGCGCCAGCAGCTTGACAACAGGGGGCGCCTACAATGAGCAGTTCTTC. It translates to CASSLTTGGAYNEQFF. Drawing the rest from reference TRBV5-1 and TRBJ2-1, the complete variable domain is KAGVTQTPRYLIKTRGQQVTLSCSPISGHRSVSWYQQTPGQGLQFLFEYFSETQRNKGNFPGRFSGRQFSNSRSEMNVSTLELGDSALYLCASSLTTGGAYNEQFFGPGTRLTVL.

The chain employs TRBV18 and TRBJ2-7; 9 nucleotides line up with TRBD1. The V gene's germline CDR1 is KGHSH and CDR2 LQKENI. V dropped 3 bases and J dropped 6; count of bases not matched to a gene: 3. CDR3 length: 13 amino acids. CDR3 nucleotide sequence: TGTGCCAGCTCACCGAAGGACAGGGGCGAGCAGTACTTC. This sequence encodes CASSPKDRGEQYF. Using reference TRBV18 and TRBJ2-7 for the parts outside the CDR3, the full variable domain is NAGVMQNPRHLVRRRGQEARLRCSPMKGHSHVYWYRQLPEEGLKFMVYLQKENIIDESGMPKERFSAEFPKEGPSILRIQQVVRGDSAAYFCASSPKDRGEQYFGPGTRLTVT.

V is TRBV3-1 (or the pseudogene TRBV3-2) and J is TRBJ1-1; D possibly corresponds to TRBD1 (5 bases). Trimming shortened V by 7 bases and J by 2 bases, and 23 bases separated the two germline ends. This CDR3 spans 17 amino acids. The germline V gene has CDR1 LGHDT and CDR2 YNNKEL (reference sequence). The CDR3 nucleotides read TGTGCCAGCACCATCGGGGGGTCGAGGGGACTAAACACTGAAGCTTTCTTT. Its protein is CASTIGGSRGLNTEAFF.

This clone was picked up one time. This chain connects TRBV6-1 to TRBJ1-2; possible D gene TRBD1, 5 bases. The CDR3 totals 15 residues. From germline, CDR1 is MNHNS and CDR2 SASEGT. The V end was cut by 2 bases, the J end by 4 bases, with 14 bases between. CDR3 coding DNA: TGTGCCAGCAGTGAAATGAGACAGCCCCTCTATGGCTACACCTTC. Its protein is CASSEMRQPLYGYTF.

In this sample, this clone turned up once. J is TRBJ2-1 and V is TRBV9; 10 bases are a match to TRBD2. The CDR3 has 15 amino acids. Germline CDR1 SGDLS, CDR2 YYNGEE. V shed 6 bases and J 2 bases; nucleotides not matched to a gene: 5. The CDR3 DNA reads TGTGCCAGCAACAGCGGGGGGGCCACCTACAATGAGCAGTTCTTC. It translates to CASNSGGATYNEQFF.

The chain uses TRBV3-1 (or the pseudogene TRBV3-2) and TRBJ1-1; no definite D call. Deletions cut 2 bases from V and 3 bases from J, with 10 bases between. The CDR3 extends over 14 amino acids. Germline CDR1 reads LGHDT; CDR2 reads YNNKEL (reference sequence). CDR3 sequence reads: CASSQTYLDTEAFF. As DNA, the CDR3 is TGTGCCAGCAGCCAAACCTATCTTGACACTGAAGCTTTCTTT.

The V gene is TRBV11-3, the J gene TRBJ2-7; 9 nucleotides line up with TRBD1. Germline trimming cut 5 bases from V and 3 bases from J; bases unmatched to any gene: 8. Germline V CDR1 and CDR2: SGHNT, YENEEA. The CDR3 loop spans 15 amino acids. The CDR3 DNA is TGTGCCAGCAGCCCTGGAGGGACAGGGCACTACGAGCAGTACTTC. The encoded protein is CASSPGGTGHYEQYF.

Here the CDR3 reads CASSFSGGLYEQYF. Here the CDR3 DNA reads TGTGCCAGCAGCTTTAGCGGGGGGCTTTACGAGCAGTACTTC. The chain uses TRBV5-6 and TRBJ2-7; 10 bases map to TRBD2. V lost 2 bases, J lost 4 bases, and 3 bases stayed unmatched. The CDR3 is made up of 14 amino acids. Germline V gene lookup returns CDR1 SGHDT and CDR2 YYEEEE.

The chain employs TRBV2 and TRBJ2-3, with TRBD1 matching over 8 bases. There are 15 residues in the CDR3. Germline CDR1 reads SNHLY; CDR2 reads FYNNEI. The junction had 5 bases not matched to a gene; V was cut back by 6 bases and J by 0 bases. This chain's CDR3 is CASSQQGESTDTQYF. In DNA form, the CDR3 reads TGTGCCAGCAGCCAACAGGGGGAGAGCACAGATACGCAGTATTTT.

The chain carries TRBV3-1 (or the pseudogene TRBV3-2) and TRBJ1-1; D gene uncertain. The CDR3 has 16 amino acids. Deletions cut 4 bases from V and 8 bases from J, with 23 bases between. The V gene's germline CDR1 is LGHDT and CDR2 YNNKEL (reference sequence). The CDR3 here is CASSPPRYGVLAEAFF. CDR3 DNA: TGTGCCAGCAGCCCACCTAGGTACGGGGTTCTGGCAGAAGCTTTCTTT.

The CDR3 nucleotides read TGTGCCATCAGTGAGAGCATAGGCAATCAGCCCCAGCATTTT. Its translation is CAISESIGNQPQHF. This chain joins TRBV10-3 and TRBJ1-5; D is unclear. CDR3 length: 14 amino acids. V lost 2 bases and J 2 bases, leaving 7 bases between the germline ends. The germline CDR1 and CDR2 sequences are ENHRY and SYGVKD.

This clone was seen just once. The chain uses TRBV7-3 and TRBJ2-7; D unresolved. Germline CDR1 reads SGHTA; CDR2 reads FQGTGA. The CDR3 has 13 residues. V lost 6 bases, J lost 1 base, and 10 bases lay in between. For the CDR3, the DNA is TGTGCCAGCAGTTCCACTCCTTCCTACGAGCAGTACTTC. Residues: CASSSTPSYEQYF.

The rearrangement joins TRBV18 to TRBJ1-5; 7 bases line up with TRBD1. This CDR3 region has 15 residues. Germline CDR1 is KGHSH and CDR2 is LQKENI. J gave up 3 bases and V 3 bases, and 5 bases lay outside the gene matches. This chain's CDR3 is CASSPMRGPNQPQHF. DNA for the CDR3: TGTGCCAGCTCACCTATGAGGGGGCCCAATCAGCCCCAGCATTTT.

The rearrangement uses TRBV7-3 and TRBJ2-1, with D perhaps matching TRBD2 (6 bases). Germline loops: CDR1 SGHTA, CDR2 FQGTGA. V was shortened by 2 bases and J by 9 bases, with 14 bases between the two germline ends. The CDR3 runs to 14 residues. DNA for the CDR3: TGTGCCAGCAGCTTATTAGGAGGGGTGGGTGAGCAGTTCTTC. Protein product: CASSLLGGVGEQFF.

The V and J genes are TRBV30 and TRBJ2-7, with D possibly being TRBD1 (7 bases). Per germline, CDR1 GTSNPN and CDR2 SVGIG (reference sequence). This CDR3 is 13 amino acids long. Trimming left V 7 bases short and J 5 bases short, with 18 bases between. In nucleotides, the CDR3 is TGTGCCTCAAACCGACAGGGAGGCGACGAGCAGTACTTC. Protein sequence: CASNRQGGDEQYF. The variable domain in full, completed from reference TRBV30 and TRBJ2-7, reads SQTIHQWPATLVQPVGSPLSLECTVEGTSNPNLYWYRQAAGRGLQLLFYSVGIGQISSEVPQNLSASRPQDRQFILSSKKLLLSDSGFYLCASNRQGGDEQYFGPGTRLTVT.

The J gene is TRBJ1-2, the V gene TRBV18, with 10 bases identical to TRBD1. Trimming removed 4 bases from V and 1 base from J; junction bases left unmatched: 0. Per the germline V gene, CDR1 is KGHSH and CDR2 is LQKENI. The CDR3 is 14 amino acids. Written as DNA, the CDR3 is TGTGCCAGCTCACGGGACAGGGGTAACTATGGCTACACCTTC. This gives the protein CASSRDRGNYGYTF.

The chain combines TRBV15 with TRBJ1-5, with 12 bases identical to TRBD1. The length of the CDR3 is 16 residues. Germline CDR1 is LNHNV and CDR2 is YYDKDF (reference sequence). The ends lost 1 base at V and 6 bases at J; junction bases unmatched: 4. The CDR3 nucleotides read TGTGCCACCAGCAGAGGTGGGACAGGGGGCGTTCAGCCCCAGCATTTT. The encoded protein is CATSRGGTGGVQPQHF.

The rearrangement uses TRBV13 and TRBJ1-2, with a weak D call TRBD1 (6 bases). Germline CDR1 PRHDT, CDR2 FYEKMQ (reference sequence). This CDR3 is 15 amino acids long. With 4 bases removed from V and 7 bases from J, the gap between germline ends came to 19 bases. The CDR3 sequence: CASSSIGGGAGGYTF. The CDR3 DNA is TGTGCCAGCAGCTCCATCGGCGGGGGGGCGGGTGGCTACACCTTC.

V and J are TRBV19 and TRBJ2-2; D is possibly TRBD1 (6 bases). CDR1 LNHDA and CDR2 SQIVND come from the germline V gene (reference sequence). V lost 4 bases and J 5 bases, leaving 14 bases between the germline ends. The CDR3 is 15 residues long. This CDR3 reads CASSRPGARTGELFF. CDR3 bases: TGTGCCAGTAGTAGACCAGGGGCGCGGACCGGGGAGCTGTTTTTT.

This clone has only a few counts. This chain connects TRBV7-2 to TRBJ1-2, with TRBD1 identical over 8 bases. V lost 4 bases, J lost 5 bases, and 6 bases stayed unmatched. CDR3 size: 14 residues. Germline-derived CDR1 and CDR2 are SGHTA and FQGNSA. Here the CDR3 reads CASSSGQEWYGYTF. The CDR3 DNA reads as TGTGCCAGCAGCTCGGGACAGGAATGGTATGGCTACACCTTC.

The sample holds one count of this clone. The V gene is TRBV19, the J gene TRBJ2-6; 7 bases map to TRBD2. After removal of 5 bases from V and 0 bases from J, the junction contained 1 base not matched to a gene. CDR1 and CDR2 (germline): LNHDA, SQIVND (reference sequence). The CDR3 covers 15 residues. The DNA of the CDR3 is TGTGCCAGTAGTGGGGGGGGCTCTGGGGCCAACGTCCTGACTTTC. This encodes CASSGGGSGANVLTF.